This T cell receptor (beta chain) was identified during a study of Graves' ophthalmopathy and Graves' hyperthyroidism. Study observations and caveats: A model built from 13 signatures distinguished ophthalmopathy from stable hyperthyroidism with about 90% sensitivity and about 81% specificity.

RNA served as the template for amplifying TCR beta CDR3 regions. HTBI-primed first-round RT-PCR preceded second-round multiplex PCR. TCRdb itself ran the multiplex PCR reads through MiXCR, one entry per CDR3 protein. Of more than 550,000 distinct CDR3 sequences in the sample, roughly 41% were seen once. A remark on this clonotype: The antigen is not known.

CDR3 length: 16 amino acids. V lost 0 bases, J lost 2 bases, and 11 bases lay in between. The V gene's germline CDR1 is LNHNV and CDR2 YYDKDF (reference sequence). The clonotype was recovered from an adult man with Graves' ophthalmopathy. V is TRBV15 and J is TRBJ2-1; D might be TRBD1 (5 bases). Sample: peripheral blood. CDR3 DNA: TGTGCCACCAGCAGAGATCAACAGGCGACCTACAATGAGCAGTTCTTC. It translates to CATSRDQQATYNEQFF.